This T cell receptor beta chain was recorded in a study of control samples from healthy donors and cancer patients (dated by TCRdb to about 2020). On this clone: What this receptor recognizes is not known. The sample holds no much larger clone one base away, and base qualities are not on file.

CDR1 and CDR2 (MNHNY, SVGAGI) derive from the germline V gene (reference sequence). The CDR3 numbers 14 residues from cysteine through phenylalanine. The kept DNA is CDR3 alone, 42 bases in frame from the first base. The germline V end is reduced by 6 bases and the J end by 3 bases; junction bases left unmatched: 8. Receptor amplification or capture employed the immunoSEQ multiplex PCR assay. What TCRdb holds here is the immuneACCESS table cut down to in-frame rearrangements. Part of the clones is not present; checked against another copy, under half of the missing clones reflect an unresolved V gene, and the others are unexplained. The sample profile shows more than 150,000 clones; approximately 93% of them were found once. The biggest ten clones account for roughly 2.3% of the sample.

Material for sequencing was blood. The chain is assembled from TRBV6-6 and TRBJ2-7, and TRBD1 matches 7 of the central bases. The receptor comes from a man in his fifties or sixties in good health. CDR3 reads: CASRLTGALYEQYF. The base sequence is TGTGCCAGCAGGCTTACAGGGGCCCTCTACGAGCAGTACTTC.